This TCR beta chain was sequenced for a study of technical replicates of blood from a handful of donors. Clones were read by immunoSEQ multiplex PCR, and TCRdb kept only the in-frame ones, dropping some. This sample has approximately 79,000 clones; approximately 95% occur once, and the top ten carry about 0.25%. Trimming cost V 7 bases and J 10 bases, with 22 bases left between them. The germline CDR1 and CDR2 sequences are SNHLY and FYNNEI. The CDR3 sequence is 14 residues long. This receptor was identified in a human donor in good health. The specimen was T cells isolated from PBMCs. The chain employs TRBV2 and TRBJ1-1; a possible D gene is TRBD1 (5 bases). In nucleotides, the CDR3 is TGTGCCAGCACTCCCCACGGGGGTGTATCGGGAGCTTTCTTT. This encodes CASTPHGGVSGAFF.